This T cell receptor (beta chain) was captured by sequencing in a study of T cells in Graves' hyperthyroidism and ophthalmopathy. Ophthalmopathy cases scored 3 or more on the Clinical Activity Score and 4 or more on NOSPECS grade, with duration below 3 months. A 10 ml volume of fresh peripheral blood provided the PBMCs. Study-wide findings and caveats: Researchers report that a 13 V-J model separated ophthalmopathy from stable hyperthyroidism.

To note about this clonotype: Its antigen remains unknown.

RNA transcripts provided the source from which TCR beta CDR3 regions were amplified. In the first-round RT-PCR of the TCR CDR3, the HTBI primer set was used. TCRdb fed the multiplex PCR reads into MiXCR, producing one record per CDR3 protein. The sample lists about 250,000 distinct CDR3 sequences; 24% were seen once. The CDR3 contains 13 residues. V gave up 5 bases and J gave up 5 bases, with 13 bases separating them. The chain has TRBV12-3 or TRBV12-4 and TRBJ2-7; no firm D call. The receptor was derived from a woman aged 40 to 50 with Graves' ophthalmopathy. Sample: blood. CDR3 residues: CASSEESGDEQYF. Written as DNA, the CDR3 is TGTGCCAGCAGTGAAGAGTCGGGCGACGAGCAGTACTTC.